This T cell receptor beta chain derives from a study of shared clonotypes between healthy human individuals. Concerning this clone: Its matching antigen is unknown.

Study outcomes and limitations: Represented diversity (both genetic and exposure-history) was limited by the small number of donors. On the whole, naive subsets had larger estimated richness than memory subsets had.

This table comes from immunoSEQ multiplex PCR, and its TCRdb copy is limited to in-frame clones, with some not included. Seen here are about 2.4 million clones, 90% to 95% observed once, and the top ten hold roughly 0.39%. Germline CDR1 and CDR2: LNHDA and SQIVND (reference sequence). CDR3 length: 13 residues. V shed 7 bases and J shed 4 bases, with 11 bases lying between them. The J gene is TRBJ1-3, the V gene TRBV19; tentative D call: TRBD1 (5 bases). The sequencing input was naive CD4+ T cells from PBMCs. Subset of the sample: CD45RA+ positively selected. The TCR originated in a man between 18 and 35 years old in good health. Some clones in this sample may be carry-over from other donors' samples. As DNA, the CDR3 is TGTGCCAGTACCTCCAGGGCAGGAAACACCATATATTTT. It is translated as CASTSRAGNTIYF.